This T cell receptor (beta chain) appears in the sequencing data of a study of beta chain features in type 1 diabetes. This clone was counted only a few times. The antigen is unknown. From germline, CDR1 is LNHDA and CDR2 SQIVND (reference sequence). The CDR3 loop spans 14 amino acids. V dropped 4 bases and J dropped 6; count of bases not matched to a gene: 4. Once sorted, every population was more than 98% pure. Study-level points and caveats: The naive, central memory and Treg TCRB repertoires of patients appeared to be more similar to one another than those of healthy donors. In type 1 diabetes patients, VDJ junctions had fewer insertions; deletions at these junctions were more frequent.

The entirety of the isolated RNA underwent reverse transcription, so expressed TCRB transcripts were sequenced. The method was immunoSEQ multiplex PCR; TCRdb's version includes in-frame clones alone and lacks a portion of them. This sample has a few hundred thousand clones, with roughly 12% found just once. The chain recombines TRBV19 with TRBJ1-2; TRBD1 aligns across 11 bases. The sample taken for sequencing was naive CD4+ T cells from blood. The receptor comes from a man aged 18 to 30 in good health. This chain's CDR3 is CASSTPGQGDGYTF. The CDR3 nucleotides read TGTGCCAGTAGTACCCCGGGACAGGGGGATGGCTACACCTTC.